This T cell receptor (beta chain) is from a study of vaccination effects on CD4 cells after COVID-19. Libraries were prepared by immunoSEQ multiplex PCR; TCRdb keeps only in-frame clonotypes and omits some of them. The sample holds tens of thousands of clones, around 75% seen once. Comments on this clone: Its antigen is not identified.

Ahead of sequencing, the ViraFEST assay grew antigen-specific CD4+ T cells using viral peptide pools. Researchers isolated CD4+ T cells once 9 to 11 days of culture had elapsed. Vaccinated participants had no history of SARS-CoV-2 infection and tested negative for nucleocapsid antibodies. Half-medium exchanges with IL-2 medium took place on days 3 and 7. The CDR3 is 15 amino acids. Trimming took 0 bases from V and 2 from J, leaving 10 bases between them. CDR1 LNHNV and CDR2 YYDKDF come from the germline V gene (reference sequence). Study-wide points: Both infection-induced and vaccine-induced clones contracted markedly at late post-vaccination timepoints. The study found that only 1 of 255 vaccine-induced clones from healthy vaccinees cross-reacted with common cold coronaviruses.

The clonotype was recovered from a human donor who received a COVID-19 vaccine. Sequencing used CD4+ T cells from PBMCs cultured with HCoV-NL63 spike peptides, obtained before COVID-19 vaccination. The gene calls are TRBV15 and TRBJ2-5; perhaps TRBD1 as D (6 bases). CDR3 bases: TGTGCCACCAGCAGAGAGGGTGGACAGCAAGAGACCCAGTACTTC. This encodes CATSREGGQQETQYF.